A single sample gave rise to the 6 T cell receptor beta chains below, sequenced in a study of vaccination and CD4 T cells after COVID-19. Sequencing of DNA taken from cultured CD4+ T cells relied on the Oncomine TCR Beta short-read assay. TCRdb called the PCR reads again in MiXCR, with one record for every CDR3 protein. This table holds more than 20,000 distinct CDR3 sequences, 45% to 55% found once. The antigens these receptors bind are not known. Time point reported: late sampling 161 to 241 days after vaccination in a few convalescent patients. Treatment noted: roughly 11-day PBMC culture with coronavirus spike peptide pools or control peptides (ViraFEST assay). The material sequenced was CD4+ T cells from blood, cultured in vitro, taken about 7 months after SARS-CoV-2 vaccination. The receptor set was obtained from a human donor who had recovered from COVID-19.

The chain has TRBV7-9 and TRBJ2-3; D perhaps matches TRBD2 (5 bases). V was pared by 7 bases and J by 6 bases, with 14 bases between. The CDR3 extends over 13 amino acids. CDR1 is SEHNR, CDR2 FQNEAQ, per germline (reference sequence). CDR3 protein: CASNFGGWDTQYF. CDR3 coding DNA: TGTGCCAGCAACTTCGGAGGTTGGGATACGCAGTATTTT.

In this sample, this clonotype turned up a few times. The chain joins TRBV15 to TRBJ2-7, with D hard to call. V was shortened by 0 bases and J by 1 base, with 7 bases between the two germline ends. Germline assignment: CDR1 LNHNV and CDR2 YYDKDF (reference sequence). CDR3 length: 14 amino acids. CDR3 sequence reads: CATSRDGFSYEQYF. DNA of the CDR3: TGTGCCACCAGCAGAGACGGGTTTTCCTACGAGCAGTACTTC.

The chain has TRBV29-1 and TRBJ2-5; D is perhaps TRBD1 (5 bases). Germline values: CDR1 SQVTM, CDR2 ANQGSEA. This CDR3 comprises 13 residues. V lost 6 bases and J 5 bases, leaving 16 bases between the germline ends. The CDR3 protein is CSVSRQGRETQYF. As DNA, the CDR3 is TGCAGCGTGTCAAGGCAGGGTCGGGAGACCCAGTACTTC. Full variable domain (missing parts from reference TRBV29-1 and TRBJ2-5): SAVISQKPSRDICQRGTSLTIQCQVDSQVTMMFWYRQQPGQSLTLIATANQGSEATYESGFVIDKFPISRPNLTFSTLTVSNMSPEDSSIYLCSVSRQGRETQYFGPGTRLLVL.

This clonotype has a handful of counts. The rearrangement joins TRBV7-9 to TRBJ1-6, with D uncertain. In germline, CDR1 is SEHNR, CDR2 FQNEAQ (reference sequence). Trimming removed 5 bases at V and 10 bases at J, with 15 bases between. The CDR3 runs 14 residues. Here the CDR3 reads CASSVKGSRSPLHF. CDR3 nucleotide sequence: TGTGCCAGCAGCGTCAAGGGTTCGCGGTCACCCCTCCACTTT.

This chain joins TRBV20-1 and TRBJ2-3; 11 bases are a match to TRBD2. This CDR3 has 15 amino acids. V lost 3 bases, J lost 5 bases, and 7 bases stayed unmatched. CDR1 and CDR2 (germline): DFQATT, SNEGSKA (reference sequence). The CDR3 sequence: CSASISGRAGDTQYF. The CDR3, as DNA: TGCAGTGCTAGTATTAGCGGGAGGGCCGGAGATACGCAGTATTTT.

The rearrangement uses TRBV19 and TRBJ1-6, with TRBD1 matching 10 bases. The CDR3 spans 15 residues. Germline assignment: CDR1 LNHDA and CDR2 SQIVND (reference sequence). The trim removed 7 bases at V and 9 bases at J, leaving 9 bases unmatched. DNA of the CDR3: TGTGCCAGTACCCCTCCGGGACAGGGGCGTTCACCCCTCCACTTT. Protein sequence: CASTPPGQGRSPLHF.